This passage covers 23 T cell receptor beta chains from one sample sequenced in a study of regulatory T cells in long-lasting Graves disease. To make TCR beta libraries, researchers used iRepertoire HTBI primers and Arm-PCR of CDR3 regions. TCRdb analysed the multiplex PCR reads with MiXCR anew, one entry per CDR3 protein. The sample contains roughly 500,000 distinct CDR3 sequences, roughly 14% of which appear only once. Indicated time point: newly diagnosed GD, antithyroid drugs for less than 3 months. The TCR library used RNA extracted from PBMCs. The same data also contributed to another study, on T cells in Graves' hyperthyroidism and ophthalmopathy.

Source: peripheral blood mononuclear cells (PBMCs), taken at new diagnosis, from a patient treated with antithyroid drugs. Receptors originate from a young man with Graves disease.

The count of this clonotype is one. The rearrangement uses TRBV4-1 and TRBJ1-3, with no clear D. Germline values: CDR1 MGHRA, CDR2 YSYEKL. The CDR3 runs 20 residues. V gave up 4 bases and J gave up 4 bases, with 29 bases separating them. The CDR3 DNA sequence: TGCGCCAGCAGCCGACCCCCGGGCCCGCCGGACTTAGGAGGGGGAAACACCATATATTTT. Encoded protein: CASSRPPGPPDLGGGNTIYF.

This clonotype was seen repeatedly, ten times or more. The chain uses TRBV6-1 and TRBJ2-7; D is unclear. The V end was cut by 3 bases, the J end by 2 bases, with 5 bases between. This CDR3 has 12 residues. Germline V gives CDR1 MNHNS, CDR2 SASEGT. The CDR3: CASSDLPYEQYF. CDR3 in DNA: TGTGCCAGCAGTGACTTACCCTACGAGCAGTACTTC.

Of note for this clonotype: A clone one base away is much larger, so this may be a read error. The chain combines TRBV30 with TRBJ2-1, with D uncertain. The CDR3 sequence is 13 residues long. From germline, CDR1 is GTSNPN and CDR2 SVGIG (reference sequence). V lost 6 bases to trimming and J lost 5 bases, with 14 bases between them. This CDR3 reads CACSPGVDNEQFF. DNA of the CDR3: TGTGCCTGTAGTCCCGGCGTTGACAATGAGCAGTTCTTC.

V is TRBV6-1 and J is TRBJ2-7; tentatively, D is TRBD2 (5 bases). This CDR3 has 14 residues. Per germline, CDR1 MNHNS and CDR2 SASEGT. Trimming stripped 7 bases from V and 1 base from J, with 14 bases between. The CDR3 DNA follows: TGTGCCAGCATTTCCCCCAGCGGATCCTACGAGCAGTACTTC. Amino acid sequence: CASISPSGSYEQYF.

The chain employs TRBV5-1 and TRBJ2-4; weak D call: TRBD1 (6 bases). Germline V gene data show CDR1 as SGHRS and CDR2 as YFSETQ. Trimming removed 6 bases from V and 0 bases from J, with 13 bases in between. This CDR3 comprises 15 residues. The DNA for the CDR3 is TGCGCCAGCAATAGGACAGCGCTAGCCAAAAACATTCAGTACTTC. It encodes CASNRTALAKNIQYF.

Ten or more counts support this clonotype. This chain uses TRBV18 with TRBJ1-5; a possible D gene is TRBD1 (6 bases). Germline CDR1 reads KGHSH; CDR2 reads LQKENI. V was pared by 3 bases and J by 7 bases, with 10 bases between. The CDR3 extends over 13 amino acids. CDR3 DNA: TGTGCCAGCTCACCGGACAGAGGGCAGCCCCAGCATTTT. Protein product: CASSPDRGQPQHF.

The chain couples TRBV30 to TRBJ2-7, with D unresolved. This CDR3 region has 14 residues. With 0 bases removed from V and 1 base from J, the gap between germline ends came to 10 bases. From germline, CDR1 is GTSNPN and CDR2 SVGIG (reference sequence). The CDR3 loop is CAWSVPAWSYEQYF. The CDR3 DNA reads TGTGCCTGGAGTGTACCCGCTTGGTCCTACGAGCAGTACTTC. Full variable domain (rest looked up from reference TRBV30 and TRBJ2-7): SQTIHQWPATLVQPVGSPLSLECTVEGTSNPNLYWYRQAAGRGLQLLFYSVGIGQISSEVPQNLSASRPQDRQFILSSKKLLLSDSGFYLCAWSVPAWSYEQYFGPGTRLTVT.

The table lists this clonotype with many counts. V usage is TRBV30 and J usage is TRBJ1-2; no firm D call. Per germline, CDR1 GTSNPN and CDR2 SVGIG (reference sequence). With 8 bases removed from V and 8 bases from J, the gap between germline ends came to 15 bases. This CDR3 spans 11 amino acids. The CDR3 DNA sequence: TGTGCCCGGTCCATACGCGGGGGCTACACCTTC. Residues: CARSIRGGYTF.

This clonotype was picked up many times. This sequence joins TRBV24-1 and TRBJ1-1; D possibly corresponds to TRBD1 (5 bases). The ends were cut back, 8 bases at V and 0 bases at J, with 9 bases in the middle. The CDR3 length is 13 residues. Looked up from germline, CDR1 is KGHDR and CDR2 is SFDVKD. CDR3 coding DNA: TGTGCCACCACTGACAGTATGAACACTGAAGCTTTCTTT. It is translated as CATTDSMNTEAFF.

This clonotype appeared many times. The rearrangement uses TRBV15 and TRBJ2-5; D is perhaps TRBD1 (5 bases). V shed 1 base and J shed 2 bases, with 11 bases lying between them. This CDR3 region has 15 residues. Germline loops: CDR1 LNHNV, CDR2 YYDKDF (reference sequence). The CDR3 loop reads CATSRARASQETQYF. CDR3 nucleotide sequence: TGTGCCACCAGCAGAGCCAGGGCGTCACAAGAGACCCAGTACTTC.

The sample holds many counts of this clonotype. The J gene is TRBJ1-1, the V gene TRBV18; D might be TRBD1 (5 bases). CDR1 and CDR2 from the germline V gene are KGHSH and LQKENI. This CDR3 spans 13 amino acids. The ends were cut back, 2 bases at V and 6 bases at J, with 10 bases in the middle. CDR3 in DNA: TGTGCCAGCTCACCAGAAAAGGGGTCTGAAGCTTTCTTT. This gives the protein CASSPEKGSEAFF.

This rearrangement joins TRBV6-4 to TRBJ2-1, with TRBD2 matching over 8 bases. V dropped 4 bases and J dropped 6; count of bases not matched to a gene: 8. Looked up from germline, CDR1 is MRHNA and CDR2 is SNTAGT. The CDR3 loop spans 15 amino acids. The chain's CDR3 is CASSVREGSVNEQFF. DNA for the CDR3: TGTGCCAGCAGTGTTCGGGAGGGCTCTGTCAATGAGCAGTTCTTC.

The chain links TRBV30 to TRBJ1-6; maybe TRBD1 (5 bases). The CDR3 consists of 14 residues. The germline CDR1 and CDR2 sequences are GTSNPN and SVGIG (reference sequence). Trimming left V 3 bases short and J 8 bases short, with 14 bases between. The CDR3 nucleotides are TGTGCCTGGAGAGTCGGGGCAGGGTATTCACCCCTCCACTTT. This encodes CAWRVGAGYSPLHF.

This clonotype was recorded at least ten times. The chain joins TRBV11-2 to TRBJ2-2, with TRBD2 matching over 14 bases. CDR3 size: 17 residues. Unmatched junction bases numbered 5, after V lost 3 bases and J lost 5 bases. Germline CDR1 SGHAT, CDR2 FQNNGV. The CDR3 here is CASSFRLAGGLTGELFF. CDR3 sequence (DNA): TGTGCCAGCAGCTTCCGACTAGCGGGAGGGCTAACCGGGGAGCTGTTTTTT. The full variable domain, with the rest looked up from reference TRBV11-2 and TRBJ2-2, is EAGVAQSPRYKIIEKRQSVAFWCNPISGHATLYWYQQILGQGPKLLIQFQNNGVVDDSQLPKDRFSAERLKGVDSTLKIQPAKLEDSAVYLCASSFRLAGGLTGELFFGEGSRLTVL.

This clonotype was seen repeatedly, ten times or more. The chain employs TRBV30 and TRBJ1-1; TRBD1 might be the D (6 bases). Per germline, CDR1 GTSNPN and CDR2 SVGIG (reference sequence). This CDR3 comprises 14 residues. Trimming cost V 6 bases and J 4 bases, with 18 bases left between them. The DNA for the CDR3 is TGTGCCTGCCTACCGACAGGACTTGGCACTGAAGCTTTCTTT. This gives the protein CACLPTGLGTEAFF.

In nucleotides, the CDR3 is TGTGCCAGCAGCCAAGATCCTAGCGGGAGAACTGGAGCCTACGAGCAGTACTTC. This encodes CASSQDPSGRTGAYEQYF. V and J are TRBV3-1 and TRBJ2-7, with TRBD2 matching over 10 bases. J lost 2 bases, V lost 0 bases, and 10 bases had no gene match. CDR3 size: 18 residues. Germline CDR1 and CDR2: LGHDT and YNNKEL (reference sequence).

This clonotype was seen once. A far larger clone is only one base removed, so a read error is likely. The V call is TRBV6-1, the J call TRBJ2-6; D might be TRBD1 (5 bases). Germline V gene sequence: CDR1 MNHNS, CDR2 SASEGT. The CDR3 is made up of 14 amino acids. CDR3 sequence (DNA): TGTACCATCAGGGCAGACTCTGGGGCCAACGTCCTGACTTTC. Translated: CTIRADSGANVLTF.

V and J are TRBV6-2 or TRBV6-3 and TRBJ2-3; the match to TRBD2 covers 7 bases. Unmatched junction bases numbered 7, after V lost 7 bases and J lost 0 bases. Germline loops: CDR1 MNHEY, CDR2 SVGEGT. The CDR3 is 15 amino acids. CDR3 sequence reads: CASIRTRFSTDTQYF. The DNA for the CDR3 is TGTGCCAGCATACGGACTAGATTTAGCACAGATACGCAGTATTTT.

This clonotype was detected a few times. The V and J genes are TRBV6-5 and TRBJ2-1, with TRBD2 matching 9 bases. Germline values: CDR1 MNHEY, CDR2 SVGAGI. This CDR3 has 15 residues. V dropped 3 bases and J dropped 8; count of bases not matched to a gene: 8. In DNA, the CDR3 is TGTGCCAGCAGTTATAATAGCGGGAGAGGGCATGAGCAGTTCTTC. It encodes CASSYNSGRGHEQFF.

This clonotype was detected ten times or more. The rearrangement links TRBV29-1 to TRBJ2-1; the D is unclear. The CDR3 sequence is 13 residues long. CDR1 is SQVTM, CDR2 ANQGSEA, per germline. V was cut by 0 bases and J by 6 bases, with 9 bases left in between. CDR3 DNA sequence: TGCAGCGTTGAAGAAGGGCTTTCCAATGAGCAGTTCTTC. The encoded protein is CSVEEGLSNEQFF.

In this sample, this clonotype turned up many times. The V call is TRBV5-1, the J call TRBJ2-7; TRBD2 aligns across 11 bases. Germline CDR1 is SGHRS and CDR2 is YFSETQ. The CDR3 runs to 15 residues. With V trimmed by 4 bases and J by 3 bases, 6 bases remained unmatched. As DNA, the CDR3 is TGCGCCAGCAGCACGGGACTAGCGGTAGTCTACGAGCAGTACTTC. Translating it yields CASSTGLAVVYEQYF. Full variable domain (missing parts from reference TRBV5-1 and TRBJ2-7): KAGVTQTPRYLIKTRGQQVTLSCSPISGHRSVSWYQQTPGQGLQFLFEYFSETQRNKGNFPGRFSGRQFSNSRSEMNVSTLELGDSALYLCASSTGLAVVYEQYFGPGTRLTVT.

This chain joins TRBV20-1 and TRBJ2-5, with D possibly TRBD2 on 5 matching bases. CDR1 and CDR2 from the germline V gene are DFQATT and SNEGSKA (reference sequence). CDR3 length: 13 amino acids. Between the trimmed V and J ends, which lost 3 bases and 4 bases, there was a span of 12 bases. CDR3 amino acids: CSASGIRLETQYF. The CDR3 nucleotides are TGCAGTGCTAGCGGGATTCGGCTAGAGACCCAGTACTTC.

In regard to this clonotype: A much larger clone is a single base away; this may be a read error. The rearrangement joins TRBV29-1 to TRBJ1-1; D is ambiguous. The CDR3 spans 13 residues. Germline V gene lookup returns CDR1 SQVTM and CDR2 ANQGSEA. Trimming shortened V by 3 bases and J by 4 bases, and 12 bases separated the two germline ends. The CDR3 spells CSVDFAKSTEAFF. DNA of the CDR3: TGCAGCGTTGATTTTGCTAAGAGCACTGAAGCTTTCTTT.